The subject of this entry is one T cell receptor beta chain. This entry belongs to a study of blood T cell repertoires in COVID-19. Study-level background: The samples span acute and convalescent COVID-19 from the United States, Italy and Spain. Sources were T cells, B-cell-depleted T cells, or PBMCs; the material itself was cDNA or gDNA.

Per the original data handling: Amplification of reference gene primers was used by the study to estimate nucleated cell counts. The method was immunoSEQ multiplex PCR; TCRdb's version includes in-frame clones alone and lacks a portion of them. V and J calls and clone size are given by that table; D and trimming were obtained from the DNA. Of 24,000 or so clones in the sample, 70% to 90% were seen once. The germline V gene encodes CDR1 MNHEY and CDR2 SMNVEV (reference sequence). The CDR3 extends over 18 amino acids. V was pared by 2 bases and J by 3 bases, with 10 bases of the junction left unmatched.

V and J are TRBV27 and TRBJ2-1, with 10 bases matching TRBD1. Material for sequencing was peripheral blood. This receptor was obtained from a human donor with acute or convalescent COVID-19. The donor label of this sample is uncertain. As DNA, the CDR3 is TGTGCCAGCAGTTTAGCCATCCCGGGACAGGGGCGCTACAATGAGCAGTTCTTC. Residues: CASSLAIPGQGRYNEQFF.